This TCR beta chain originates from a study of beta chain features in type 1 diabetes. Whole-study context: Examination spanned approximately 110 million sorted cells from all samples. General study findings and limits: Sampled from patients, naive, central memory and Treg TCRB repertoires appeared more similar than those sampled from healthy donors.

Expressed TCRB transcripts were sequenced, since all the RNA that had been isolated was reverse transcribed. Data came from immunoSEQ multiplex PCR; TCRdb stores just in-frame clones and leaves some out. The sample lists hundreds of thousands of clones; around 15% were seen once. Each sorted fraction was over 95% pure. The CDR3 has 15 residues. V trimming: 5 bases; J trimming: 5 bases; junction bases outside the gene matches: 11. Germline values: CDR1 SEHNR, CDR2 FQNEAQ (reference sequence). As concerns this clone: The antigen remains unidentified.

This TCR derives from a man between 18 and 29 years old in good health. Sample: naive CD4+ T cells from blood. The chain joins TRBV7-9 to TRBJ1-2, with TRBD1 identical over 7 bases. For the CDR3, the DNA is TGTGCCAGCAGCCGGGACAGTTTAGTACCTTATGGCTACACCTTC. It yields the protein CASSRDSLVPYGYTF.